What follows are 29 T cell receptor beta chains derived from one specimen sequenced in a study of vaccination and CD4 T cells after COVID-19. Treatment meaning: roughly 10-day PBMC culture with coronavirus spike peptide pools or control peptides (ViraFEST assay). Sequenced with the Oncomine TCR Beta short-read assay was DNA taken from cultured CD4+ T cells. TCRdb reprocessed the PCR reads via MiXCR and lists one record per CDR3 protein. This sample carries 23,000 or so distinct CDR3 sequences, around 70% of them seen once, and the ten largest clones take about a fifth. No cognate antigen is known for these TCRs. The starting material was CD4+ T cells from blood, cultured in vitro, obtained after SARS-CoV-2 vaccination. The receptors were sampled from a human donor who received a COVID-19 vaccine.

This sequence joins TRBV30 and TRBJ2-7, with TRBD1 matching 7 bases. CDR3 length equals 15 residues. Trimming at V came to 1 base and at J to 2 bases, leaving 8 bases not matched to a gene. Germline lookup yields CDR1 GTSNPN and CDR2 SVGIG (reference sequence). In nucleotides, the CDR3 is TGTGCCTGGAGTGCCTCGGGGACAGCTACCTACGAGCAGTACTTC. Encoded protein: CAWSASGTATYEQYF.

V is TRBV20-1 and J is TRBJ2-5, with D perhaps TRBD2 (5 bases). Trimming stripped 0 bases from V and 1 base from J, with 18 bases between. The CDR3 has 17 residues. CDR1 and CDR2 from the germline V gene are DFQATT and SNEGSKA (reference sequence). The CDR3 sequence is CSARDLHREMPQETQYF. The CDR3, as DNA: TGCAGTGCTAGAGATCTGCATAGGGAGATGCCCCAAGAGACCCAGTACTTC.

This clonotype counts as medium-sized. This chain uses TRBV7-8 with TRBJ1-2, with 8 nucleotides matching TRBD1. V lost 5 bases and J lost 7; bases outside the gene matches: 15. Germline assignment: CDR1 SGHVS and CDR2 FQNEAQ. This CDR3 spans 16 amino acids. Here the CDR3 reads CASSIDPTGVLSGYTF. In DNA form, the CDR3 reads TGTGCCAGCAGCATAGACCCGACAGGGGTCCTTTCTGGCTACACCTTC.

V and J are TRBV25-1 and TRBJ1-1, with D perhaps TRBD1 (5 bases). CDR3 length equals 18 residues. Per germline, CDR1 MGHDK and CDR2 SYGVNS. The V end was cut by 2 bases, the J end by 3 bases, with 22 bases between. The CDR3 nucleotides read TGTGCCAGCAGTGAAGGAAGTGGGCAGGGAAAGTGGGACACTGAAGCTTTCTTT. Its translation: CASSEGSGQGKWDTEAFF.

This chain joins TRBV7-7 and TRBJ2-5, with a possible D match to TRBD2 (6 bases). Trimming pared 2 bases from V and 2 bases from J, leaving 9 bases between. CDR1 and CDR2 from the germline V gene are SSHAT and FNYEAQ (reference sequence). The CDR3 sequence is 14 residues long. The CDR3 region is CASSLSAGQETQYF. As DNA, the CDR3 is TGTGCCAGCAGCTTAAGTGCGGGACAAGAGACCCAGTACTTC.

The genes are TRBV9 and TRBJ1-5; D is uncertain. Germline assignment: CDR1 SGDLS and CDR2 YYNGEE. The V end was cut by 0 bases, the J end by 6 bases, with 10 bases between. CDR3 size: 14 residues. This chain's CDR3 is CASSVGVEGQPQHF. The CDR3 DNA is TGTGCCAGCAGCGTAGGGGTCGAGGGTCAGCCCCAGCATTTT.

This clonotype was seen once. V gene TRBV21-1 combines with J gene TRBJ2-5. TRBV21-1 has pseudogene status. This CDR3 spans 11 amino acids. For the CDR3, the DNA is TGTGCCAGCAGCAGCACGGAGACCCAGTACTTC. Amino acids: CASSSTETQYF.

This clonotype was counted a single time. The chain uses TRBV6-2 or TRBV6-3 and TRBJ2-4, with TRBD1 matching over 8 bases. The length of the CDR3 is 15 residues. After removal of 6 bases from V and 1 base from J, the junction contained 5 bases not matched to a gene. Germline V gives CDR1 MNHEY, CDR2 SVGEGT. This chain's CDR3 is CASRQTGAAKNIQYF. In DNA, the CDR3 is TGTGCCAGCAGGCAGACAGGGGCGGCCAAAAACATTCAGTACTTC.

The chain has TRBV24-1 and TRBJ2-5; the D gene is possibly TRBD1 (5 bases). Looked up from germline, CDR1 is KGHDR and CDR2 is SFDVKD. This CDR3 contains 13 residues. V was clipped by 7 bases and J by 4 bases, with 12 bases between them. The CDR3 nucleotides read TGTGCCACCAGAGGGGAAGGAATAGAGACCCAGTACTTC. It encodes CATRGEGIETQYF.

This chain joins TRBV4-1 and TRBJ1-2; D gene unclear. This CDR3 has 13 amino acids. Looked up from germline, CDR1 is MGHRA and CDR2 is YSYEKL. The V gene lost 0 bases and the J gene lost 4 bases, with 6 bases spanning the gap. CDR3 region: CASSQDVSYGYTF. CDR3 bases: TGCGCCAGCAGCCAAGATGTCAGCTATGGCTACACCTTC.

V gene TRBV7-9 combines with J gene TRBJ1-2, with a possible D match to TRBD1 (5 bases). Germline CDR1 and CDR2: SEHNR and FQNEAQ (reference sequence). The V and J ends lost 5 bases and 9 bases respectively, with 13 bases between them. There are 12 residues in the CDR3. CDR3 region: CASSLAAGSYTF. CDR3 sequence (DNA): TGTGCCAGCAGCCTGGCAGCAGGGAGCTACACCTTC.

The chain links TRBV6-1 to TRBJ2-1; perhaps TRBD2 as D (7 bases). The germline gives CDR1 MNHNS, CDR2 SASEGT. The V and J ends lost 3 bases and 9 bases respectively, with 18 bases between them. This CDR3 contains 15 residues. In DNA, the CDR3 is TGTGCCAGCAGTGACTGGGGGGGGGCGCGTGGTGAGCAGTTCTTC. Translation: CASSDWGGARGEQFF.

The rearrangement joins TRBV6-5 to TRBJ1-2, with D perhaps TRBD1 (6 bases). This CDR3 contains 18 residues. Between the trimmed V and J ends, which lost 2 bases and 4 bases, there was a span of 23 bases. The germline CDR1 and CDR2 sequences are MNHEY and SVGAGI. DNA of the CDR3: TGTGCCAGCAGTTACGGCAGGGGACTCACAACGCGCCTCTATGGCTACACCTTC. Translating it yields CASSYGRGLTTRLYGYTF.

The sample holds a few counts of this clonotype. The chain links TRBV6-1 to TRBJ1-5; D not certain. The CDR3 runs to 14 residues. Germline CDR1 MNHNS, CDR2 SASEGT. The V gene lost 4 bases and the J gene lost 3 bases, with 10 bases spanning the gap. The CDR3 sequence: CASSVDRPNQPQHF. The DNA for the CDR3 is TGTGCCAGCAGTGTGGACCGACCCAATCAGCCCCAGCATTTT.

V is TRBV11-2 and J is TRBJ2-6; D gene uncertain. V shed 3 bases and J shed 1 base, with 4 bases lying between them. This CDR3 has 14 amino acids. Germline loops: CDR1 SGHAT, CDR2 FQNNGV. CDR3 in DNA: TGTGCCAGCAGCTTGGGTTCTGGGGCCAACGTCCTGACTTTC. Residues: CASSLGSGANVLTF. The variable domain in full, with the rest retrieved from reference TRBV11-2 and TRBJ2-6, is EAGVAQSPRYKIIEKRQSVAFWCNPISGHATLYWYQQILGQGPKLLIQFQNNGVVDDSQLPKDRFSAERLKGVDSTLKIQPAKLEDSAVYLCASSLGSGANVLTFGAGSRLTVL.

This clonotype has only one observation. The rearrangement joins TRBV7-6 to TRBJ2-5; TRBD1 is a possible D gene (7 bases). V lost 1 base to trimming and J lost 5 bases, with 14 bases between them. The CDR3 runs to 15 residues. CDR1 and CDR2 (germline): SGHVS, FNYEAQ. The chain's CDR3 is CASSLGGGGGETQYF. The CDR3 bases are TGTGCCAGCAGCTTAGGAGGGGGCGGAGGGGAGACCCAGTACTTC. The entire variable domain, with the rest obtained from reference TRBV7-6 and TRBJ2-5, is as follows: GAGVSQSPRYKVTKRGQDVALRCDPISGHVSLYWYRQALGQGPEFLTYFNYEAQQDKSGLPNDRFSAERPEGSISTLTIQRTEQRDSAMYRCASSLGGGGGETQYFGPGTRLLVL.

This rearrangement joins TRBV6-1 to TRBJ2-6; perhaps TRBD2 as D (5 bases). The CDR3 is 15 residues long. V lost 5 bases to trimming and J lost 0 bases, with 8 bases between them. Germline-derived CDR1 and CDR2 are MNHNS and SASEGT. The DNA of the CDR3 is TGTGCCAGCAGTAGGGAGTTCTCTGGGGCCAACGTCCTGACTTTC. Translating it yields CASSREFSGANVLTF.

This chain connects TRBV20-1 to TRBJ2-7, with 7 bases identical to TRBD2. The CDR3 length is 15 residues. J lost 0 bases, V lost 1 base, and 6 bases had no gene match. CDR1 is DFQATT and CDR2 is SNEGSKA in the germline V gene (reference sequence). The CDR3 reads CSARGRSGASYEQYF. The CDR3, as DNA: TGCAGTGCTAGAGGTCGCAGCGGGGCCTCCTACGAGCAGTACTTC.

The chain couples TRBV24-1 to TRBJ2-2, with 9 bases matching TRBD1. CDR3 length: 16 residues. Germline loops: CDR1 KGHDR, CDR2 SFDVKD. V shed 3 bases, J shed 5 bases, and the junction held 6 bases outside the gene matches. Written as DNA, the CDR3 is TGTGCCACCAGTGATCCGGGACAGGGAGGGACCGGGGAGCTGTTTTTT. Encoded protein: CATSDPGQGGTGELFF.

The chain employs TRBV7-9 and TRBJ1-2; D is unclear. The germline V gene encodes CDR1 SEHNR and CDR2 FQNEAQ (reference sequence). V gave up 0 bases and J gave up 1 base, with 0 bases separating them. This CDR3 has 12 amino acids. CDR3 residues: CASSLANYGYTF. In DNA form, the CDR3 reads TGTGCCAGCAGCTTAGCTAACTATGGCTACACCTTC.

This chain uses TRBV19 with TRBJ2-3; tentatively, D is TRBD1 (5 bases). Per germline, CDR1 LNHDA and CDR2 SQIVND (reference sequence). V was shortened by 5 bases and J by 4 bases, with 13 bases between the two germline ends. The CDR3 runs 14 residues. The CDR3 sequence: CASSWAGMADTQYF. The CDR3 nucleotides read TGTGCCAGTAGTTGGGCAGGGATGGCAGATACGCAGTATTTT. Using reference TRBV19 and TRBJ2-3 for the parts outside the CDR3, the full variable domain is DGGITQSPKYLFRKEGQNVTLSCEQNLNHDAMYWYRQDPGQGLRLIYYSQIVNDFQKGDIAEGYSVSREKKESFPLTVTSAQKNPTAFYLCASSWAGMADTQYFGPGTRLTVL.

V is TRBV5-4 and J is TRBJ1-1; D is unclear. Trimming shortened V by 4 bases and J by 6 bases, and 16 bases separated the two germline ends. The CDR3 has 14 amino acids. CDR1 is SGHNT, CDR2 YYREEE, per germline (reference sequence). This CDR3 is CASSVGGWEAEAFF. The CDR3 bases are TGTGCCAGCAGCGTGGGAGGTTGGGAGGCTGAAGCTTTCTTT.

This clonotype turned up a few times. The rearrangement links TRBV6-1 to TRBJ1-1, with D possibly matching TRBD1 (5 bases). CDR1 and CDR2 from the germline V gene are MNHNS and SASEGT. This CDR3 comprises 13 residues. Between the trimmed V and J ends, which lost 3 bases and 3 bases, there was a span of 8 bases. CDR3 sequence: CASSDWGDTEAFF. The DNA for the CDR3 is TGTGCCAGCAGTGACTGGGGGGACACTGAAGCTTTCTTT.

The V call is TRBV6-5, the J call TRBJ1-5; no clear D gene. The CDR3 runs 14 residues. Germline V CDR1 and CDR2: MNHEY, SVGAGI. V was shortened by 4 bases and J by 6 bases, with 13 bases between the two germline ends. The CDR3 DNA follows: TGTGCCAGCAGTTGGTCCGGGGTCGGTCAGCCCCAGCATTTT. Translation: CASSWSGVGQPQHF.

The genes are TRBV12-3 or TRBV12-4 and TRBJ1-3; unclear D gene. The V and J ends lost 4 bases and 9 bases respectively, with 19 bases between them. The CDR3 spans 15 residues. The DNA of the CDR3 is TGTGCCAGCAGTTCTCCCGGGAGGGTCAAGGGCACCATATATTTT. This encodes CASSSPGRVKGTIYF.

The V call is TRBV5-8, the J call TRBJ2-5; D unclear. The germline V and J ends were trimmed by 4 bases and 4 bases, with 20 bases remaining between them. Germline lookup yields CDR1 SGHTS and CDR2 YDEGEE. The CDR3 totals 16 residues. The CDR3 reads CASSGTGRKSRETQYF. The CDR3 DNA is TGTGCCAGCAGCGGAACCGGACGGAAAAGTCGAGAGACCCAGTACTTC. Drawing the rest from reference TRBV5-8 and TRBJ2-5, the complete variable domain is EAGVTQSPTHLIKTRGQQATLRCSPISGHTSVYWYQQALGLGLQFLLWYDEGEERNRGNFPPRFSGRQFPNYSSELNVNALELEDSALYLCASSGTGRKSRETQYFGPGTRLLVL.

The V gene is TRBV7-2, the J gene TRBJ1-5, with TRBD1 matching over 8 bases. The germline V gene encodes CDR1 SGHTA and CDR2 FQGNSA. The CDR3 runs to 16 residues. V dropped 5 bases and J dropped 2; count of bases not matched to a gene: 8. The CDR3 coding sequence is TGTGCCAGCAGCCCATACCAGGGGGCTGGCAATCAGCCCCAGCATTTT. Translated: CASSPYQGAGNQPQHF. The variable domain in full, with the rest retrieved from reference TRBV7-2 and TRBJ1-5, is GAGVSQSPSNKVTEKGKDVELRCDPISGHTALYWYRQSLGQGLEFLIYFQGNSAPDKSGLPSDRFSAERTGGSVSTLTIQRTQQEDSAVYLCASSPYQGAGNQPQHFGDGTRLSIL.

The chain combines TRBV4-2 with TRBJ2-5; 13 nucleotides line up with TRBD2. CDR3 length: 18 amino acids. Germline V gene lookup returns CDR1 LGHNA and CDR2 YNFKEQ. The J segment lost 5 bases and the V segment lost 0 bases, leaving 9 bases of the junction unmatched. CDR3 nucleotide sequence: TGTGCCAGCAGCCAAGATAAACTAGCGGGGGGGCGGGGTGAGACCCAGTACTTC. It is translated as CASSQDKLAGGRGETQYF.

The rearrangement links TRBV7-9 to TRBJ2-5; 13 bases agree with TRBD2. CDR1 SEHNR and CDR2 FQNEAQ come from the germline V gene (reference sequence). The CDR3 consists of 18 residues. The V and J ends lost 5 bases and 1 base, in that order; junction bases with no gene match: 10. The CDR3 DNA reads TGTGCCAGCAGCGCACCCGGACTAGCGGGGGTCCTCCAAGAGACCCAGTACTTC. Its protein product is CASSAPGLAGVLQETQYF.